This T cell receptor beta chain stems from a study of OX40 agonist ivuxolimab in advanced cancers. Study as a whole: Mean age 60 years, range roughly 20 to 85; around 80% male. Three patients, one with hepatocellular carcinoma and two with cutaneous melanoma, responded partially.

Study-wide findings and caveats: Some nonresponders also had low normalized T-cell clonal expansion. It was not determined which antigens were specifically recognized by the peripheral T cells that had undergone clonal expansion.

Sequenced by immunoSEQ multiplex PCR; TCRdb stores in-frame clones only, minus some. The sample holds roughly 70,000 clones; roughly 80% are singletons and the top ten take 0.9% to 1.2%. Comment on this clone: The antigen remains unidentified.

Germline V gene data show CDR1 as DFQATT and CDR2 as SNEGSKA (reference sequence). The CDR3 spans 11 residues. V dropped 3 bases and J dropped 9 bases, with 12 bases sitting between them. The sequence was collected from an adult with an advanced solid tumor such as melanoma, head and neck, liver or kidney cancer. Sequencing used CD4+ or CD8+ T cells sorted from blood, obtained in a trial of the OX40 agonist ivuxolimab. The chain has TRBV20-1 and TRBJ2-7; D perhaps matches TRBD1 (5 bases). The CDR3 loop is CSAREQVRQYF. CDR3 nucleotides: TGCAGTGCTAGGGAACAGGTCCGGCAGTACTTC.